In this sample, the clone carrying this T cell receptor (beta chain) turned up a few times. Its antigen is as yet unknown. This entry comes from a study of OX40 agonist ivuxolimab in advanced cancers. Here immunoSEQ multiplex PCR was the method, and the copy in TCRdb shows in-frame clones only, minus some. The table records more than 80,000 clones, roughly 84% of them present only once. Overall study results and limits: At doses 0.1 to 3.0 mg/kg, CD4+ and CD8+ clones expanded.

The length of the CDR3 is 15 residues. The ends lost 2 bases at V and 3 bases at J; junction bases unmatched: 7. Per the germline V gene, CDR1 is SGHRS and CDR2 is YFSETQ. Enrollment shut out patients with autoimmune disease history or systemic immunosuppression. Peripheral blood came from all dose cohorts at three timepoints. This receptor was obtained from an adult with an advanced solid tumor such as melanoma, head and neck, liver or kidney cancer. The chain links TRBV5-1 to TRBJ1-1, with 7 bases that match TRBD1. The source material was CD4+ or CD8+ T cells sorted from blood, sampled in a trial of the OX40 agonist ivuxolimab. The CDR3, as DNA: TGCGCCAGCAGCTTCTACCCGGGACAGTACACTGAAGCTTTCTTT. As protein: CASSFYPGQYTEAFF.